The rows below give T cell receptor beta chains drawn from one sample of a study of blood T cell repertoires in COVID-19. Clones were read by immunoSEQ multiplex PCR, and TCRdb kept only the in-frame ones, dropping some. There are 150,000 to 200,000 clones in the sample; about 80% occur only once, and approximately 15% lies in the top ten. Sequencing was done on a sample of PBMCs or T cells enriched from blood (not recorded which). These receptors all come from a man aged 55 to 69 who had been exposed to COVID-19. Each CDR3 is given with its conserved first and last residue. The D gene is left open where the match is weak. Clone size is shown for a subset of rows, as once, few, many or a class of expanded clone.

clone_size d_call j_call v_call cdr3_nt cdr3_aa
NA NA TRBJ2-1 TRBV29-1 TGCAGCGTTGGTCGAGACAGCATCAATGAGCAGTTCTTC CSVGRDSINEQFF
NA TRBD1 TRBJ2-2 TRBV7-9 TGTGCCAGCAGTTCCCAGGGGGACACCGGGGAGCTGTTTTTT CASSSQGDTGELFF
NA TRBD2 TRBJ2-5 TRBV19 TGTGCCAGTAGGAGGGGGATAGCGGGAATTGAGACCCAGTACTTC CASRRGIAGIETQYF
NA NA TRBJ2-5 TRBV5-1 TGCGCCAGCAGCTTGGCCCCGGACAGACTCCAAGAGACCCAGTACTTC CASSLAPDRLQETQYF
NA TRBD2 TRBJ2-7 TRBV19 TGTGCCAGTAGAACGACTAGCGGGAGTACAGACGAGCAGTACTTC CASRTTSGSTDEQYF
once NA TRBJ2-5 TRBV20-1 TGCAGTGCTAGTGGAGGGGGCTACCAAGAGACCCAGTACTTC CSASGGGYQETQYF
NA NA TRBJ2-7 TRBV18 TGTGCCAGCTCACAAACCGGACTCACTAAAAGCTCCTACGAGCAGTACTTC CASSQTGLTKSSYEQYF
many TRBD2 TRBJ2-7 TRBV6-6 TGTGCCAGCAGTTACTCGGGGGGGTCCTACGAGCAGTACTTC CASSYSGGSYEQYF
NA NA TRBJ2-3 TRBV19 TGTGCCAGTAGTTGGAAGGGGTTGTTGAAAGATACGCAGTATTTT CASSWKGLLKDTQYF
NA NA TRBJ2-3 TRBV23-1 TGCGCCAGCAGTCAAATCGGTAGTCGGGACGGACCGTCAGGGGCCAGCACAGATACGCAGTATTTT CASSQIGSRDGPSGASTDTQYF
NA TRBD1 TRBJ1-2 TRBV29-1 TGCAGCGTTGGGGACAGGGTCAACTATGGCTACACCTTC CSVGDRVNYGYTF
NA NA TRBJ2-1 TRBV12-3/TRBV12-4 TGTGCCAGCTGCCGGTCAGGGAACAATGAGCAGTTCTTC CASCRSGNNEQFF
NA TRBD2 TRBJ2-5 TRBV30 TGTGCCTGGAGTGTCCCTAGCGGGAGGTCAGAGACCCAGTACTTC CAWSVPSGRSETQYF
NA NA TRBJ1-4 TRBV29-1 TGCAGCGTTGGCAGGGTTGGCGAAAAACTGTTTTTT CSVGRVGEKLFF
NA NA TRBJ2-1 TRBV9 TGTGCCAGCAGCCTGAGGCCGGGCGGGGACTACAATGAGCAGTTCTTC CASSLRPGGDYNEQFF
NA NA TRBJ2-7 TRBV21-1 TGTGCCAGCAGCAAAGGCGGGACAGGGCTGTACGAGCAGTACTTC CASSKGGTGLYEQYF
NA TRBD1 TRBJ1-2 TRBV5-4 TGTGCCAGCAGCTTGTGGGCAGGGGGCACTTCGGGTTACACCTTC CASSLWAGGTSGYTF
NA TRBD2 TRBJ2-3 TRBV24-1 TGTGCCACCAGTGATTTAGGGCTAGCGGGAACAGATACGCAGTATTTT CATSDLGLAGTDTQYF
NA TRBD1 TRBJ1-5 TRBV24-1 TGTGCCACCAGTGATTTCCCTGGGACAGGGTCTTCCAATCAGCCCCAGCATTTT CATSDFPGTGSSNQPQHF
NA NA TRBJ1-2 TRBV15 TGTGCCACCAGCAGAGGACAGCAGAACTATGGCTACACCTTC CATSRGQQNYGYTF
NA TRBD2 TRBJ2-1 TRBV15 TGTGCCACCAGCAGAGGGCGGAGCGGGAGTCGCGACAATGAGCAGTTCTTC CATSRGRSGSRDNEQFF
once NA TRBJ1-2 TRBV19 TGTGCCAGTAGTATGGCAGGGATCGGTGGCTACACCTTC CASSMAGIGGYTF
few TRBD2 TRBJ2-1 TRBV6-4 TGTGCCAGCAGTCCGACCGGGACTAGCGGCTACAATGAGCAGTTCTTC CASSPTGTSGYNEQFF
NA NA TRBJ1-2 TRBV5-1 TGCGCCAGCAGCTTGGGTACAGGAGATAACTATGGCTACACCTTC CASSLGTGDNYGYTF
NA NA TRBJ2-7 TRBV9 TGTGCCAGCAGCGTAGGGCAGGGCGCACCCCACGAGCAGTACTTC CASSVGQGAPHEQYF
NA NA TRBJ1-4 TRBV7-9 TGTGCCAGCAGGGACTCTGGGACAACTAATGAAAAACTGTTTTTT CASRDSGTTNEKLFF
NA NA TRBJ1-6 TRBV5-6 TGTGCCAGCAGCTTGGTAGGGGACACCTTTAATTCACCCCTCCACTTT CASSLVGDTFNSPLHF
NA TRBD2 TRBJ2-5 TRBV18 TGTGCCAGCTCAAAAGAGACGGGAGGGGAAGAGACCCAGTACTTC CASSKETGGEETQYF
NA NA TRBJ1-5 TRBV7-2 TGTGCCAGCAGCGTGACAGGAGATAGCAATCAGCCCCAGCATTTT CASSVTGDSNQPQHF
NA TRBD2 TRBJ2-7 TRBV30 TGTGCCTGGAGCGTACTAGCGGGAGGGGGCGAGCAGTACTTC CAWSVLAGGGEQYF
NA NA TRBJ1-1 TRBV28 TGTGCCAGCAGTTTCTCGGTGAACACTGAAGCTTTCTTT CASSFSVNTEAFF
NA NA TRBJ1-6 TRBV5-1 TGCGCCAGCAGCTTATCGAGCTCCTATAATTCACCCCTCCACTTT CASSLSSSYNSPLHF
few TRBD2 TRBJ2-7 TRBV19 TGTGCCAGTAGTCCCATGCTAGCGGCCAGCTCCTACGAGCAGTACTTC CASSPMLAASSYEQYF
NA NA TRBJ2-5 TRBV18 TGTGCCAGCTCACCTTTCGGTCTGGGCCGGGGAGAGACCCAGTACTTC CASSPFGLGRGETQYF
NA TRBD2 TRBJ2-3 TRBV10-3 TGTGCCATCAGCAATCTACTAGCGGGAGTGGATACGCAGTATTTT CAISNLLAGVDTQYF
NA TRBD1 TRBJ1-5 TRBV30 TGTGCCTGGAGTGTACGAGGGGGCGGCAATCAGCCCCAGCATTTT CAWSVRGGGNQPQHF
NA NA TRBJ1-1 TRBV12-3/TRBV12-4 TGTGCCAGCCGGCCGGGCGGGGGCACTGAAGCTTTCTTT CASRPGGGTEAFF
NA TRBD1 TRBJ2-5 TRBV19 TGTGCCAGTAGTTCACAGGGGCCCAGGCGGGAGACCCAGTACTTC CASSSQGPRRETQYF
NA NA TRBJ2-3 TRBV2 TGTGCCAGCAGTGAAACGAGGGGGACCACAGATACGCAGTATTTT CASSETRGTTDTQYF
NA NA TRBJ2-1 TRBV11-2 TGTGCCAGCAGCAGCAGCTGGGGAGTGATGTCCTACAATGAGCAGTTCTTC CASSSSWGVMSYNEQFF
NA TRBD2 TRBJ2-7 TRBV5-4 TGTGCCAGCAGCTTGGGGTCGGGAGGGCCCTACGAGCAGTACTTC CASSLGSGGPYEQYF
NA NA TRBJ2-4 TRBV2 TGTGCCAGCAGAGCGCAGGGTAACCTAGCCAAAAACATTCAGTACTTC CASRAQGNLAKNIQYF
NA TRBD2 TRBJ2-4 TRBV25-1 TGTGCCAGCAGTGAAGGGAGCGGGAGGAAGTACTTC CASSEGSGRKYF